Below are 25 T cell receptor beta chains sequenced from a single sample in a study of blood T cell repertoires in COVID-19. Libraries were prepared by immunoSEQ multiplex PCR; TCRdb keeps only in-frame clonotypes and omits some of them. The profile shows some 200,000 clones, about 75% of them singletons. Sequenced input: peripheral blood. The receptors shown here come from a woman aged 45-60 years with active or convalescent COVID-19.

The CDR3 DNA reads TGTGCCAGCCTAACCCAGGGCGGACATTCACCCCTCCACTTT. Amino acids: CASLTQGGHSPLHF. The chain uses TRBV28 and TRBJ1-6, with a weak D call TRBD1 (5 bases). CDR1 MDHEN and CDR2 SYDVKM come from the germline V gene. Trimming removed 8 bases at V and 8 bases at J, with 16 bases between. This CDR3 is 14 amino acids long.

The rearrangement uses TRBV6-1 and TRBJ1-2; unclear D gene. The CDR3 contains 13 residues. V dropped 3 bases and J dropped 3 bases, with 8 bases sitting between them. Germline V gene lookup returns CDR1 MNHNS and CDR2 SASEGT. CDR3 DNA: TGTGCCAGCAGTGAGTGGCGGGACTATGGCTACACCTTC. Translating gives CASSEWRDYGYTF.

The chain uses TRBV2 and TRBJ1-2, with D uncertain. Germline CDR1 reads SNHLY; CDR2 reads FYNNEI. The CDR3 covers 14 residues. The V end was cut by 9 bases, the J end by 4 bases, with 18 bases between. CDR3 loop: CASSISGGIYGYTF. The CDR3 DNA sequence: TGTGCCAGTTCCATATCAGGAGGGATCTATGGCTACACCTTC.

A few counts support this clone. The chain has TRBV30 and TRBJ1-2; 10 bases fit TRBD1. The CDR3 has 14 amino acids. CDR1 and CDR2 from the germline V gene are GTSNPN and SVGIG (reference sequence). Trimming took 3 bases from V and 8 from J; bases not matched to a gene: 9. The CDR3 nucleotides are TGTGCCTGGAGGAGACAGGGGGCGACGGAAGGCTACACCTTC. This gives the protein CAWRRQGATEGYTF.

This chain uses TRBV7-6 with TRBJ1-5; tentatively, D is TRBD1 (6 bases). Trimming stripped 8 bases from V and 3 bases from J, with 8 bases between. The CDR3 loop spans 12 amino acids. From germline, CDR1 is SGHVS and CDR2 FNYEAQ. The CDR3 here is CASGQHNQPQHF. CDR3 in DNA: TGTGCCAGCGGACAGCACAATCAGCCCCAGCATTTT. Variable domain in full (rest from reference TRBV7-6 and TRBJ1-5): GAGVSQSPRYKVTKRGQDVALRCDPISGHVSLYWYRQALGQGPEFLTYFNYEAQQDKSGLPNDRFSAERPEGSISTLTIQRTEQRDSAMYRCASGQHNQPQHFGDGTRLSIL.

This sequence joins TRBV7-2 and TRBJ1-6, with 8 bases aligning to TRBD1. CDR1 is SGHTA, CDR2 FQGNSA, per germline. J was trimmed by 8 bases and V by 1 base; bases with no gene match: 4. This CDR3 region has 15 residues. The CDR3 region has the DNA TGTGCCAGCAGCTTAGTACCGACAGGGGATTCACCCCTCCACTTT. This encodes CASSLVPTGDSPLHF.

The chain joins TRBV6-5 to TRBJ2-5; a possible D gene is TRBD1 (6 bases). V lost 4 bases and J lost 3, with 12 bases in between. Germline V gives CDR1 MNHEY, CDR2 SVGAGI. CDR3 size: 14 residues. The CDR3 DNA reads as TGTGCCAGCAGTTTAGGTGCAGGGGAAGAGACCCAGTACTTC. Translating it yields CASSLGAGEETQYF.

The table lists this clone with a few counts. The gene calls are TRBV7-6 and TRBJ1-2; 8 bases are a match to TRBD1. The germline CDR1 and CDR2 sequences are SGHVS and FNYEAQ. The CDR3 sequence is 18 residues long. The trim removed 2 bases at V and 4 bases at J, leaving 15 bases unmatched. CDR3 in amino acids: CASSLIRQGMGGTYGYTF. The CDR3 DNA reads as TGTGCCAGCAGCTTAATCCGACAGGGGATGGGGGGAACCTATGGCTACACCTTC.

The V call is TRBV4-3, the J call TRBJ2-7; 8 bases match TRBD2. CDR3 length: 16 amino acids. V shed 3 bases and J 5 bases; nucleotides not matched to a gene: 12. CDR1 and CDR2 from the germline V gene are LGHNA and YSLEER. CDR3 in DNA: TGCGCCAGCAGCCAGTATGCAGCGGGAGAACGAGACGAGCAGTACTTC. Its protein product is CASSQYAAGERDEQYF.

The rearrangement links TRBV4-3 to TRBJ2-1; the match to TRBD2 covers 7 bases. V gave up 2 bases and J gave up 4 bases; unmatched junction bases: 14. Per germline, CDR1 LGHNA and CDR2 YSLEER. There are 18 residues in the CDR3. This CDR3 reads CASSQLASGIWGYNEQFF. CDR3 DNA sequence: TGCGCCAGCAGCCAACTTGCAAGCGGGATATGGGGTTACAATGAGCAGTTCTTC.

The V and J genes are TRBV2 and TRBJ2-1, with 10 positions matching TRBD2. The junction had 3 bases not matched to a gene; V was cut back by 8 bases and J by 5 bases. Germline lookup yields CDR1 SNHLY and CDR2 FYNNEI. The CDR3 has 13 residues. CDR3 DNA: TGTGCCAGCGTCCTAGCGGGGGACAATGAGCAGTTCTTC. The encoded protein is CASVLAGDNEQFF.

The chain recombines TRBV2 with TRBJ2-1; D is unresolved. Germline V lookup: CDR1 SNHLY, CDR2 FYNNEI. V lost 4 bases to trimming and J lost 0 bases, with 7 bases between them. CDR3 size: 14 residues. This chain's CDR3 is CASSASSSYNEQFF. CDR3 nucleotides: TGTGCCAGCAGTGCCTCCAGCTCCTACAATGAGCAGTTCTTC.

The V call is TRBV30, the J call TRBJ2-1; D ambiguous. Looked up from germline, CDR1 is GTSNPN and CDR2 is SVGIG (reference sequence). The CDR3 length is 13 residues. Trimming pared 2 bases from V and 1 base from J, leaving 6 bases between. The CDR3 DNA reads TGTGCCTGGAGTCCCGGGTCCTACAATGAGCAGTTCTTC. This sequence encodes CAWSPGSYNEQFF.

This chain joins TRBV4-3 and TRBJ2-2; the D gene is possibly TRBD1 (5 bases). The CDR3 is made up of 17 amino acids. Trimming stripped 3 bases from V and 6 bases from J, with 20 bases between. Germline lookup yields CDR1 LGHNA and CDR2 YSLEER. CDR3 residues: CASSQTIDRVSSGELFF. The CDR3 DNA is TGCGCCAGCAGCCAGACGATCGACAGAGTTTCATCCGGGGAGCTGTTTTTT.

This clone has a single count. This chain joins TRBV5-6 and TRBJ1-4; no clear D gene. The CDR3 contains 15 residues. Germline V lookup: CDR1 SGHDT, CDR2 YYEEEE. The ends were cut back, 0 bases at V and 5 bases at J, with 11 bases in the middle. The CDR3 DNA reads TGTGCCAGCAGCTTGGGGGCGCCCCCGAATGAAAAACTGTTTTTT. This codes for CASSLGAPPNEKLFF.

This chain joins TRBV6-2 or TRBV6-3 and TRBJ1-4, with no clear D. V was trimmed by 0 bases and J by 2 bases, leaving 13 bases between them. Germline CDR1 is MNHEY and CDR2 is SVGEGT. This CDR3 is built from 17 residues. In DNA, the CDR3 is TGTGCCAGCAGTTACTCGAATCGTGGAGTCACTAATGAAAAACTGTTTTTT. It is translated as CASSYSNRGVTNEKLFF.

The CDR3 nucleotides are TGTGCCAGCAGTTACGGCGGGAGCGTCACAGATACGCAGTATTTT. Residues: CASSYGGSVTDTQYF. The rearrangement links TRBV6-2 or TRBV6-3 to TRBJ2-3, with 7 bases fitting TRBD2. The germline V gene encodes CDR1 MNHEY and CDR2 SVGEGT. This CDR3 contains 15 residues. After removal of 2 bases from V and 2 bases from J, the junction contained 4 bases not matched to a gene.

This clone appeared a few times. The gene calls are TRBV7-8 and TRBJ1-4; 7 bases are shared with TRBD1. Looked up from germline, CDR1 is SGHVS and CDR2 is FQNEAQ. Losses at the gene ends were 4 bases for V and 7 bases for J; bases not matched to a gene: 9. The CDR3 contains 15 residues. The CDR3: CASSSRTGFLEKLFF. Written as DNA, the CDR3 is TGTGCCAGCAGCTCCCGGACAGGATTTCTTGAAAAACTGTTTTTT.

Comment on this clone: This may arise from a read error, as a much more abundant clone is one base away. The chain carries TRBV7-2 and TRBJ2-7; D uncertain. Trimming took 5 bases from V and 0 from J, leaving 5 bases between them. This CDR3 spans 12 amino acids. Germline V gives CDR1 SGHTA, CDR2 FQGNSA. This chain's CDR3 is CASSLSSYEQYF. In DNA form, the CDR3 reads TGTGCCAGCAGCCTCAGCTCCTACGAGCAGTACTTC.

A word on this clone: This CDR3 is also generated by other DNA sequences in the sample. The chain couples TRBV6-5 to TRBJ1-1, with TRBD1 as a possible D gene (5 bases). CDR3 length: 13 residues. CDR1 and CDR2 (germline): MNHEY, SVGAGI. V lost 6 bases and J 1 base, leaving 9 bases between the germline ends. CDR3 in amino acids: CASRGTGNTEAFF. The CDR3 bases are TGTGCCAGCAGGGGAACAGGGAACACTGAAGCTTTCTTT.

This chain connects TRBV25-1 to TRBJ1-6, with D hard to call. Germline V gene lookup returns CDR1 MGHDK and CDR2 SYGVNS. The CDR3 totals 14 residues. Trimming shortened V by 5 bases and J by 0 bases, and 5 bases separated the two germline ends. Here the CDR3 DNA reads TGTGCCAGCAGTTGGAGCTCCTATAATTCACCCCTCCACTTT. Its protein is CASSWSSYNSPLHF.

The rearrangement links TRBV27 to TRBJ2-3; TRBD2 is a possible D gene (5 bases). V lost 6 bases and J 6 bases, leaving 19 bases between the germline ends. CDR1 is MNHEY, CDR2 SMNVEV, per germline (reference sequence). The CDR3 extends over 15 amino acids. The CDR3 sequence is CASSLTISAADTQYF. CDR3 DNA sequence: TGTGCCAGCAGCCTGACTATCTCCGCGGCGGATACGCAGTATTTT.

The J gene is TRBJ2-1, the V gene TRBV11-3; possible D gene TRBD1, 5 bases. This CDR3 spans 13 amino acids. From germline, CDR1 is SGHNT and CDR2 YENEEA. With 2 bases removed from V and 10 bases from J, the gap between germline ends came to 12 bases. The CDR3 reads CASSLRGQTEQFF. As DNA, the CDR3 is TGTGCCAGCAGCTTAAGGGGTCAGACCGAGCAGTTCTTC.

The chain combines TRBV7-9 with TRBJ2-1, with D possibly TRBD2 on 6 matching bases. V lost 1 base, J lost 4 bases, and 14 bases lay in between. This CDR3 comprises 16 residues. Germline CDR1 reads SEHNR; CDR2 reads FQNEAQ (reference sequence). The CDR3 region has the DNA TGTGCCAGCAGCTTAGTCGGCGGGGTGACATACAATGAGCAGTTCTTC. Translating it yields CASSLVGGVTYNEQFF.

This sequence joins TRBV2 and TRBJ1-6, with D hard to call. Germline V lookup: CDR1 SNHLY, CDR2 FYNNEI. CDR3 size: 15 residues. V lost 4 bases to trimming and J lost 7 bases, with 14 bases between them. CDR3 bases: TGTGCCAGCAGTGGGGTAGGGAGCGCGAATTCACCCCTCCACTTT. Translated: CASSGVGSANSPLHF.